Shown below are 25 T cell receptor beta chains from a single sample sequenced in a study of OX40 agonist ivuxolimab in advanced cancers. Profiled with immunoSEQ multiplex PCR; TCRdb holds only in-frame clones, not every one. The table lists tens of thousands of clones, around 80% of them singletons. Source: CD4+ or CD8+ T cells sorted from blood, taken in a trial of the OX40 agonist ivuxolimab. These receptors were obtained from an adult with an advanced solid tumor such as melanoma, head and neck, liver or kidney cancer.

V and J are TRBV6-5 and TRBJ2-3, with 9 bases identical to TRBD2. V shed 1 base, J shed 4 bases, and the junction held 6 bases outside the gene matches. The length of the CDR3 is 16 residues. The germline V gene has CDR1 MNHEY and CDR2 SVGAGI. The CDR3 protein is CASSYFAGGRADTQYF. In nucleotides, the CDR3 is TGTGCCAGCAGTTACTTCGCGGGAGGGAGGGCAGATACGCAGTATTTT.

CDR3 in amino acids: CASSYPTGATEAFF. For the CDR3, the DNA is TGTGCCAGCTCATACCCAACAGGGGCTACTGAAGCTTTCTTT. V and J are TRBV18 and TRBJ1-1, with 7 bases aligning to TRBD1. This CDR3 has 14 residues. Germline V lookup: CDR1 KGHSH, CDR2 LQKENI. Trimming at V came to 5 bases and at J to 5 bases, leaving 8 bases not matched to a gene.

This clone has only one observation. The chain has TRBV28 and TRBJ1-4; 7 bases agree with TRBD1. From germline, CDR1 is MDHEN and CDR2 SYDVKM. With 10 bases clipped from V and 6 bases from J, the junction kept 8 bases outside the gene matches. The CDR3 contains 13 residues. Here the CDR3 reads CATRGGPDEKLFF. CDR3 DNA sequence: TGTGCCACCAGGGGGGGTCCGGATGAAAAACTGTTTTTT.

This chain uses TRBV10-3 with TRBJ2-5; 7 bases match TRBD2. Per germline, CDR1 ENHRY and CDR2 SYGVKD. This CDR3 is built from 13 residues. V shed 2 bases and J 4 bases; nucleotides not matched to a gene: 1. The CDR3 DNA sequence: TGTGCCATCAGTGAGAGCGGGATAGAGACCCAGTACTTC. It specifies CAISESGIETQYF.

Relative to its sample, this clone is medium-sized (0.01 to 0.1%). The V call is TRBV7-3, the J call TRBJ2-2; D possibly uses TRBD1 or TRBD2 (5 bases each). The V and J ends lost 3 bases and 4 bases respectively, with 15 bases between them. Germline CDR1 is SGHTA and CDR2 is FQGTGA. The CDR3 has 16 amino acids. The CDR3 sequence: CASSFGATGGTGELFF. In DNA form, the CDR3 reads TGTGCCAGCAGCTTTGGGGCTACTGGAGGCACCGGGGAGCTGTTTTTT.

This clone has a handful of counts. CDR3 in DNA: TGTGCCATCGCCCGGGGTGGGTACGAGCAGTACTTC. It specifies CAIARGGYEQYF. The chain has TRBV10-3 and TRBJ2-7; perhaps TRBD2 as D (5 bases). The CDR3 runs 12 residues. Germline V gene lookup returns CDR1 ENHRY and CDR2 SYGVKD. The V end was cut by 8 bases, the J end by 4 bases, with 12 bases between.

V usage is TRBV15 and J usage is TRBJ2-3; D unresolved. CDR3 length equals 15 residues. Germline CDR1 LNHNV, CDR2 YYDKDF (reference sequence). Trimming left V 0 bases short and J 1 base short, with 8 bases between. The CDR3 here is CATSRDRWGTDTQYF. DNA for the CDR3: TGTGCCACCAGCAGAGATCGGTGGGGCACAGATACGCAGTATTTT.

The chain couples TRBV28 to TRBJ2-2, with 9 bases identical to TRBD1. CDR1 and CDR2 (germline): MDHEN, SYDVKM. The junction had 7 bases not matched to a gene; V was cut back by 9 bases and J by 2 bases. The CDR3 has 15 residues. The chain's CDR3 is CASLSGQGNTGELFF. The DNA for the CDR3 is TGTGCCAGTCTCTCGGGACAGGGAAACACCGGGGAGCTGTTTTTT.

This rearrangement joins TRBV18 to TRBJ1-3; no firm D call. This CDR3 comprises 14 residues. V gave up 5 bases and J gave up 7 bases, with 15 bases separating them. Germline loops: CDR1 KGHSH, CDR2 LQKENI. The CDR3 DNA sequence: TGTGCCAGCTCAAACCCTGTTGGAGAGAACACCATATATTTT. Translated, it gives CASSNPVGENTIYF.

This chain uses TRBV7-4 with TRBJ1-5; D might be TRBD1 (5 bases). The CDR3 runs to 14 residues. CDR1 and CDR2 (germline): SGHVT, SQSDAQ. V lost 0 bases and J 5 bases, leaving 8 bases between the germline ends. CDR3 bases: TGTGCCAGCAGCTTAGCAGGGGTACATCAGCCCCAGCATTTT. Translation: CASSLAGVHQPQHF. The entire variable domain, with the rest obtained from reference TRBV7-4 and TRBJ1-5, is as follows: GAGVSQSPRYKVAKRGRDVALRCDSISGHVTLYWYRQTLGQGSEVLTYSQSDAQRDKSGRPSGRFSAERPERSVSTLKIQRTEQGDSAVYLCASSLAGVHQPQHFGDGTRLSIL.

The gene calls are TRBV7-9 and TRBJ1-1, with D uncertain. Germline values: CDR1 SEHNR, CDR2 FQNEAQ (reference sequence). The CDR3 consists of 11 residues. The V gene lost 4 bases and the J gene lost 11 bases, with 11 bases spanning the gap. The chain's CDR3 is CASSSAGGAFF. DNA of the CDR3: TGTGCCAGCAGCTCCGCGGGTGGGGCTTTCTTT.

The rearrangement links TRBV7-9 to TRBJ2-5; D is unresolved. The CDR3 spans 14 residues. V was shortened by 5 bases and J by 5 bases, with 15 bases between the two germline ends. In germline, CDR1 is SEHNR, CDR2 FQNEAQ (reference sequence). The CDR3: CASSPAIRLETQYF. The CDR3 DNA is TGTGCCAGCAGCCCTGCGATCCGTTTGGAGACCCAGTACTTC.

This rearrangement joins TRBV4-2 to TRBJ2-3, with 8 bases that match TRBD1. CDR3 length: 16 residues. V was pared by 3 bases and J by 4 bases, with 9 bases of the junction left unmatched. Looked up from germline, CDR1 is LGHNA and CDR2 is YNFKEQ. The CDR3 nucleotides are TGTGCCAGCAGCCATGTCGACAGGGGCGCCGCAGATACGCAGTATTTT. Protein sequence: CASSHVDRGAADTQYF.

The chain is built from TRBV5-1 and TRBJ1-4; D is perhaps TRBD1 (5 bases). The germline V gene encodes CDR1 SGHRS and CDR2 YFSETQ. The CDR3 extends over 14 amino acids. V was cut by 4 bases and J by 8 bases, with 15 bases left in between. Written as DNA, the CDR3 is TGCGCCAGCAGCCCTGTCGGGGGAGGAGAAAAACTGTTTTTT. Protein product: CASSPVGGGEKLFF.

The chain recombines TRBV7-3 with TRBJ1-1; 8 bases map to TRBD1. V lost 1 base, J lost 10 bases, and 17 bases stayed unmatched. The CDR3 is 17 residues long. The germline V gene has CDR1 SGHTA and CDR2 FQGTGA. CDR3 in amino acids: CASSLNPQGVQFNRAFF. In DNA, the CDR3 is TGTGCCAGCAGCTTAAACCCACAGGGGGTACAGTTTAATCGAGCTTTCTTT.

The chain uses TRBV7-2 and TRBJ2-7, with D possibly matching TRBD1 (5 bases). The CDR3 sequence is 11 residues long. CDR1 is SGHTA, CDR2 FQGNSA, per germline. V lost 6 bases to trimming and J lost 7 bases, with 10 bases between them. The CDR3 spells CASSVQVEQYF. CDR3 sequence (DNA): TGTGCCAGCAGTGTACAGGTAGAGCAGTACTTC.

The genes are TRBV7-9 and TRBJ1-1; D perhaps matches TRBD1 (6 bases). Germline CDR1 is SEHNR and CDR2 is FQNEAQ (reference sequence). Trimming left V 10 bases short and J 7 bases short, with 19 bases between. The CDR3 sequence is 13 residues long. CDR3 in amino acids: CAIRAGAGSEAFF. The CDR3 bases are TGTGCCATCAGGGCAGGGGCAGGTAGTGAAGCTTTCTTT.

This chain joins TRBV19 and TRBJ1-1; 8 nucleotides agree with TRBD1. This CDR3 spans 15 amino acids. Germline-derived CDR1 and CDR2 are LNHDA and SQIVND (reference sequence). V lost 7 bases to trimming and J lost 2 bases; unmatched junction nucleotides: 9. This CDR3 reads CASMAGGMVNTEAFF. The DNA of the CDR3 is TGTGCCAGTATGGCAGGGGGCATGGTAAACACTGAAGCTTTCTTT.

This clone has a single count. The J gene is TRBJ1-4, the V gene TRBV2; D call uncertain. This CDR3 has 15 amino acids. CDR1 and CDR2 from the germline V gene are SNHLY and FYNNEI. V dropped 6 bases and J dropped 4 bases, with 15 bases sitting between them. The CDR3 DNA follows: TGTGCCAGCAGGACCCGTCAGACGGTTAATGAAAAACTGTTTTTT. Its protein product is CASRTRQTVNEKLFF.

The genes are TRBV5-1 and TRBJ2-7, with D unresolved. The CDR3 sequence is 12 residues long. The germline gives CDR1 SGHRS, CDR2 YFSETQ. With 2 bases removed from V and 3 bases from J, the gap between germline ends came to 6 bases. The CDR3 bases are TGCGCCAGCAGCTTCACCAACTACGAGCAGTACTTC. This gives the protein CASSFTNYEQYF. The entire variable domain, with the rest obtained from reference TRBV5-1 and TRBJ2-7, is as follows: KAGVTQTPRYLIKTRGQQVTLSCSPISGHRSVSWYQQTPGQGLQFLFEYFSETQRNKGNFPGRFSGRQFSNSRSEMNVSTLELGDSALYLCASSFTNYEQYFGPGTRLTVT.

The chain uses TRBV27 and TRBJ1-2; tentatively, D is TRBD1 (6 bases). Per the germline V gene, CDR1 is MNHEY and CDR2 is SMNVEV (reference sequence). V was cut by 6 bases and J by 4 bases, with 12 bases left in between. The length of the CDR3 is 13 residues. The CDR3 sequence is CASSRGQLYGYTF. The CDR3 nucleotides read TGTGCCAGCAGCCGTGGACAGCTCTATGGCTACACCTTC.

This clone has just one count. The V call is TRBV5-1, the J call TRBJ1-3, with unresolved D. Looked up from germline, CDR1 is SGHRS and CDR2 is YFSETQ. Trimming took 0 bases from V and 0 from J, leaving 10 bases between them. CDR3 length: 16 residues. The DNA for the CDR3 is TGCGCCAGCAGCTTGGCGAACGGCGACTCTGGAAACACCATATATTTT. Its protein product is CASSLANGDSGNTIYF. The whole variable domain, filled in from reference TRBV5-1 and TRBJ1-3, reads KAGVTQTPRYLIKTRGQQVTLSCSPISGHRSVSWYQQTPGQGLQFLFEYFSETQRNKGNFPGRFSGRQFSNSRSEMNVSTLELGDSALYLCASSLANGDSGNTIYFGEGSWLTVV.

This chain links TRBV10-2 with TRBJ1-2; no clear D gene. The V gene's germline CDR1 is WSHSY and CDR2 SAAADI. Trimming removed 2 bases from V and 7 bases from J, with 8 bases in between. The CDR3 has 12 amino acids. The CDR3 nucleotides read TGCGCCAGCAGTGAGAGGGCCTTTGGCTACACCTTC. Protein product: CASSERAFGYTF.

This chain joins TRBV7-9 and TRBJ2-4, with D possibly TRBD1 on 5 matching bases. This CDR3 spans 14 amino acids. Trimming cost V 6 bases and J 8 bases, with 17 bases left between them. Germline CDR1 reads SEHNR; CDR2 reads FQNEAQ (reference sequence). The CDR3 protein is CASSPYRTTDIQYF. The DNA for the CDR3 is TGTGCCAGCAGTCCCTACAGGACGACGGACATTCAGTACTTC.

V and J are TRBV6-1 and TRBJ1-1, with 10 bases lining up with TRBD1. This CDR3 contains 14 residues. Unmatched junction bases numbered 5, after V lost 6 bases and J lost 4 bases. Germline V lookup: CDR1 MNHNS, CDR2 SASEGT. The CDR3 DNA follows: TGTGCCAGCAGAGAGACAGGGGGCTCCACTGAAGCTTTCTTT. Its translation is CASRETGGSTEAFF.